This TCR beta chain originates from a study of long-term antiretroviral therapy in people with HIV. Notes on the study in general: Post-treatment diversity went higher with ART but stayed below transplant donor controls. HIV repertoires covered narrower CDR3 length ranges than controls did.

The assay used was immunoSEQ (version v3.0), run at survey level. For every sample, sequencing targeted about 40,000-50,000 T-cell genomes. Assay used: immunoSEQ multiplex PCR; TCRdb lists only in-frame clones, some missing. The sample holds nearly 20,000 clones; more than 80% are singletons and the top ten take around 11%. V was shortened by 0 bases and J by 5 bases, with 11 bases between the two germline ends. The CDR3 length is 14 residues. Germline V gives CDR1 SGHTS, CDR2 YDEGEE. The content of samples before DNA extraction was roughly 0.9-11 million cryopreserved PBMC. As regards this clone: Its antigen remains unknown.

The sample consisted of unsorted PBMCs, taken 0.2 years after starting antiretroviral therapy. The chain links TRBV5-8 to TRBJ1-2; D is undetermined. The TCR originated in a woman between 40 and 55 years old with HIV. The CDR3: CASSLANRLYGYTF. CDR3 bases: TGTGCCAGCAGCTTGGCCAACAGATTATATGGCTACACCTTC.